This note documents a single T cell receptor (beta chain) sequence. Its antigen remains undetermined. No base qualities exist here, and no much larger clone lies one base off it. The data are from a study of blood T cell repertoires in COVID-19 (dated by TCRdb to about 2020). A note on the overall study: The collaborator samples originated in the United States, Italy and Spain and spanned the acute and convalescent phases of COVID-19. The repertoires were made available in a free public database intended to serve as a resource for research on the immune response to SARS-CoV-2. The dataset comprised deeply sampled blood TCRbeta repertoires from subjects exposed to, actively infected with, or recovered from COVID-19. Where available, HLA class I and class II types were taken from metadata supplied by the sample provider and were not determined by assay-based typing. The material from the prospective study consisted of cDNA or gDNA derived from T cells, B-cell-depleted T cells, or PBMCs. The samples were drawn from two sources: the first 160 participants of the ongoing ImmuneRACE study, and over 950 subjects contributed by 6 global collaborators. Nearly every sample came with metadata listing a de-identified subject ID, COVID-19 status, age in years and sex.

At one collaborating source in Seattle, patients were enrolled during active infection and were followed longitudinally through the course of disease. Each collaborating institution followed its own protocols to collect whole blood in K2EDTA tubes. For TCRbeta analysis, collaborators shipped samples as frozen whole blood, isolated PBMCs, or DNA extracted from either of those sample types. What the study reported, not specific to this receptor: Clinical and demographic metadata were provided uncurated, with the amount varying by source and participant.

The immunoSEQ Assay, a bias-controlled multiplex PCR, was used to amplify TCRbeta CDR3 regions from genomic DNA. The authors processed their data as follows. The number of nucleated cells in each sample was estimated from the amplification of reference gene primers within the assay. To quantify the absolute abundance of each unique TCRbeta CDR3 rearrangement, sequence reads were collapsed and filtered. Productive Simpson clonality was computed per sample as the square root of Simpson's diversity index over productive rearrangements. In its TCRdb copy, this immuneACCESS table keeps in-frame sequences only and misses some clones. Where compared with another copy, unresolved V genes explain less than half of these, and the others have no known cause. V and J calls and clone size are copied from that table; D and trimming were computed from the DNA. The sample includes tens of thousands of clones, with approximately 83% observed a single time. The ten largest clones take up less than 35% of the sample.

The CDR3 sequence holds 16 residues, the cysteine and phenylalanine included. This entry keeps only the CDR3 DNA: 48 bases, framed from base 1. The germline V gene encodes CDR1 SGHTA and CDR2 FQGNSA. V sheds 0 bases and J sheds 6 bases, leaving 17 bases between their ends. This sequence uses TRBV7-2 and TRBJ1-2; a tentative D match to TRBD1 spans 5 bases. This sequence originates from a woman at least 80 years old with COVID-19, enrolled during active disease. Sequencing was performed on peripheral blood. The DNA sequence follows: TGTGCCAGCAGCTTAGCATTTCGGGGGGAAGGAAATGGCTACACCTTC. Protein translation: CASSLAFRGEGNGYTF.